The next 29 T cell receptor beta chains were all read from a single sample in a study of cytomegalovirus exposure and HLA in healthy donors. PCR involved 60 Vbeta and 13 Jbeta primers. Sequencing was performed with immunoSEQ multiplex PCR; in TCRdb, only in-frame clones are kept and a portion is missing. The sample carries fewer than 150,000 clones, around 76% recorded once. The sample was PBMCs. These receptors all stem from a male donor in good health and CMV-seronegative.

The rearrangement joins TRBV7-9 to TRBJ1-4, with 9 bases matching TRBD1. With V trimmed by 4 bases and J by 7 bases, 10 bases remained unmatched. This CDR3 is 16 amino acids long. Germline V gives CDR1 SEHNR, CDR2 FQNEAQ (reference sequence). CDR3 sequence: CASSWIAGTGSEKLFF. DNA of the CDR3: TGTGCCAGCAGCTGGATAGCCGGGACAGGGAGTGAAAAACTGTTTTTT.

V and J are TRBV4-1 and TRBJ1-5; perhaps TRBD1 as D (5 bases). The V and J ends lost 1 base and 2 bases respectively, with 12 bases between them. Germline assignment: CDR1 MGHRA and CDR2 YSYEKL. The CDR3 spans 16 residues. CDR3 sequence (DNA): TGCGCCAGCAGCCAAGTTCAGGGAACCGGCAATCAGCCCCAGCATTTT. Amino acid sequence: CASSQVQGTGNQPQHF.

The chain has TRBV4-1 and TRBJ1-2; D perhaps matches TRBD1 (6 bases). Trimming shortened V by 0 bases and J by 0 bases, and 17 bases separated the two germline ends. In germline, CDR1 is MGHRA, CDR2 YSYEKL. This CDR3 is 18 amino acids long. The chain's CDR3 is CASSQDRGTGHANYGYTF. CDR3 DNA: TGCGCCAGCAGCCAAGATAGGGGGACCGGGCACGCTAACTATGGCTACACCTTC.

This clone was detected a few times. The rearrangement links TRBV19 to TRBJ1-5; 10 positions agree with TRBD1. The CDR3 covers 17 residues. Germline-derived CDR1 and CDR2 are LNHDA and SQIVND (reference sequence). V gave up 4 bases and J gave up 2 bases; unmatched junction bases: 8. In nucleotides, the CDR3 is TGTGCCAGTAGTAAGGAGACAGGGGGCTTTGGCAATCAGCCCCAGCATTTT. Protein: CASSKETGGFGNQPQHF. Full variable domain (remainder filled in from reference TRBV19 and TRBJ1-5): DGGITQSPKYLFRKEGQNVTLSCEQNLNHDAMYWYRQDPGQGLRLIYYSQIVNDFQKGDIAEGYSVSREKKESFPLTVTSAQKNPTAFYLCASSKETGGFGNQPQHFGDGTRLSIL.

This clone was found a few times. The chain couples TRBV19 to TRBJ2-3, with D possibly being TRBD1 (6 bases). The V end was cut by 4 bases, the J end by 5 bases, with 13 bases between. From germline, CDR1 is LNHDA and CDR2 SQIVND (reference sequence). The CDR3 has 14 amino acids. CDR3 nucleotides: TGTGCCAGTAGTACAACAGGGACCGGAGATACGCAGTATTTT. Encoded protein: CASSTTGTGDTQYF.

Comments on this clone: A read error may account for a junction end that differs from germline. This sequence joins TRBV2 and TRBJ2-1, with 7 positions matching TRBD2. This CDR3 region has 15 residues. The germline V gene encodes CDR1 SNHLY and CDR2 FYNNEI. CDR3 residues: CARSGRGEIYNEQFF. The CDR3 bases are TGTGCCAGGAGTGGGAGGGGCGAAATTTACAATGAGCAGTTCTTC.

A word on this clone: The junction does not match germline at one end; this may be a read error. The chain joins TRBV4-3 to TRBJ2-6; possibly TRBD1 for D (6 bases). Per germline, CDR1 LGHNA and CDR2 YSLEER. CDR3 length equals 16 residues. The DNA for the CDR3 is TGCGCCAGCAGCCAAGTACAGGGTACTGGGGCCAGCGTCCTGACTTTC. It codes for CASSQVQGTGASVLTF.

The chain combines TRBV5-3 with TRBJ2-5; 10 positions match TRBD1. TRBV5-3 is identified as an open reading frame with a role that is uncertain. There are 14 residues in the CDR3. Unmatched junction bases numbered 5, after V lost 4 bases and J lost 5 bases. CDR3: CARSRQGAVETQYF. The DNA for the CDR3 is TGTGCCAGAAGCCGACAGGGGGCCGTGGAGACCCAGTACTTC.

On this clone itself: A read error may produce the germline difference seen at one junction end. V and J are TRBV7-9 and TRBJ1-5, with 8 bases that match TRBD1. Germline assignment: CDR1 SEHNR and CDR2 FQNEAQ (reference sequence). This CDR3 is built from 15 residues. As DNA, the CDR3 is TGTCCCAGCAGCCCACCGGGACAGGGCAATCAGCCCCAGCATTTT. Encoded protein: CPSSPPGQGNQPQHF. Based on the CDR3 plus reference TRBV7-9 and TRBJ1-5, the full variable domain is DTGVSQNPRHKITKRGQNVTFRCDPISEHNRLYWYRQTLGQGPEFLTYFQNEAQLEKSRLLSDRFSAERPKGSFSTLEIQRTEQGDSAMYLCPSSPPGQGNQPQHFGDGTRLSIL.

This chain links TRBV29-1 with TRBJ2-1; a possible D gene is TRBD2 (5 bases). Germline CDR1 is SQVTM and CDR2 is ANQGSEA. The V end was cut by 3 bases, the J end by 3 bases, with 12 bases between. This CDR3 has 14 residues. In nucleotides, the CDR3 is TGCAGCGTTGATCAAGTGACTAACTACAATGAGCAGTTCTTC. Translating gives CSVDQVTNYNEQFF.

The chain recombines TRBV7-3 with TRBJ2-5; D perhaps matches TRBD2 (7 bases). Germline values: CDR1 SGHTA, CDR2 FQGTGA. The CDR3 extends over 13 amino acids. V dropped 5 bases and J dropped 5 bases, with 12 bases sitting between them. The CDR3 is CASSRGARETQYF. As DNA, the CDR3 is TGTGCCAGCAGCCGGGGGGCCCGGGAGACCCAGTACTTC.

V is TRBV7-6 and J is TRBJ2-5, with TRBD1 matching over 9 bases. TRBJ2-7 explains the end of the DNA better; the J call may be wrong. Germline V gene lookup returns CDR1 SGHVS and CDR2 FNYEAQ. The CDR3 has 16 residues. This CDR3 reads CASSLGATGGTYEQYF. CDR3 DNA: TGTGCCAGCAGCTTAGGGGCCACAGGGGGCACCTACGAGCAGTACTTC.

The V and J genes are TRBV5-6 and TRBJ1-2, with unresolved D. The CDR3 totals 13 residues. V lost 2 bases to trimming and J lost 7 bases, with 12 bases between them. Germline V gives CDR1 SGHDT, CDR2 YYEEEE. CDR3 sequence (DNA): TGTGCCAGCAGCTTAGGAACAGTAACTGGCTACACCTTC. Encoded protein: CASSLGTVTGYTF.

A few counts support this clone. The V call is TRBV5-8, the J call TRBJ2-5, with 13 bases aligning to TRBD2. The CDR3 is 16 amino acids. Germline assignment: CDR1 SGHTS and CDR2 YDEGEE. Losses at the gene ends were 4 bases for V and 2 bases for J; bases not matched to a gene: 5. The CDR3 sequence: CASSRGLAGIQETQYF. The CDR3 DNA sequence: TGTGCCAGCAGCAGGGGACTAGCGGGAATACAAGAGACCCAGTACTTC.

CDR3: CASSSRTGPSEQYF. The CDR3 coding sequence is TGTGCCAGCAGCTCCCGGACAGGGCCTTCAGAGCAGTACTTC. This chain connects TRBV7-2 to TRBJ2-7; 8 bases map to TRBD1. The CDR3 loop spans 14 amino acids. V trimming: 4 bases; J trimming: 7 bases; junction bases outside the gene matches: 9. Germline values: CDR1 SGHTA, CDR2 FQGNSA. Full variable domain (remainder filled in from reference TRBV7-2 and TRBJ2-7): GAGVSQSPSNKVTEKGKDVELRCDPISGHTALYWYRQSLGQGLEFLIYFQGNSAPDKSGLPSDRFSAERTGGSVSTLTIQRTQQEDSAVYLCASSSRTGPSEQYFGPGTRLTVT.

This clone has only a few counts. The rearrangement uses TRBV19 and TRBJ2-5; D perhaps matches TRBD1 (5 bases). The assigned J gene may be wrong: the sequence end matches TRBJ2-7 better. There are 13 residues in the CDR3. CDR1 is LNHDA, CDR2 SQIVND, per germline (reference sequence). CDR3 DNA: TGTGCCGTTGCAGCAGGGAACTCCTACGAGCAGTACTTC. The encoded protein is CAVAAGNSYEQYF.

This chain joins TRBV30 and TRBJ2-1; 10 positions match TRBD2. There are 14 residues in the CDR3. Germline values: CDR1 GTSNPN, CDR2 SVGIG (reference sequence). After removal of 7 bases from V and 8 bases from J, the junction contained 11 bases not matched to a gene. CDR3 loop: CASTSSGSFDEQFF. As DNA, the CDR3 is TGTGCCTCTACCTCTAGCGGGAGTTTCGATGAGCAGTTCTTC.

The V and J genes are TRBV4-1 and TRBJ2-7; TRBD2 might be the D (6 bases). CDR1 is MGHRA and CDR2 is YSYEKL in the germline V gene. V was shortened by 3 bases and J by 0 bases, with 9 bases between the two germline ends. This CDR3 is built from 14 residues. This CDR3 is CASSQPGGSYEQYF. The CDR3 DNA reads as TGCGCCAGCAGCCAGCCCGGGGGCTCCTACGAGCAGTACTTC.

This chain links TRBV4-2 with TRBJ1-1, with TRBD1 identical over 8 bases. CDR1 LGHNA and CDR2 YNFKEQ come from the germline V gene. CDR3 length: 18 residues. The J segment lost 0 bases and the V segment lost 0 bases, leaving 9 bases of the junction unmatched. This CDR3 reads CASSQDRPGGLLNTEAFF. The CDR3 DNA reads TGTGCCAGCAGCCAAGACAGGCCAGGGGGCCTTTTGAACACTGAAGCTTTCTTT.

The rearrangement uses TRBV5-4 and TRBJ1-2; D unresolved. Trimming stripped 3 bases from V and 4 bases from J, with 10 bases between. Germline V lookup: CDR1 SGHNT, CDR2 YYREEE (reference sequence). The CDR3 has 13 amino acids. The CDR3 here is CASSSGGPYGYTF. DNA of the CDR3: TGTGCCAGCAGCTCCGGAGGGCCCTATGGCTACACCTTC.

V usage is TRBV27 and J usage is TRBJ1-2; 9 bases line up with TRBD1. This CDR3 comprises 12 residues. Germline lookup yields CDR1 MNHEY and CDR2 SMNVEV (reference sequence). V shed 8 bases, J shed 8 bases, and the junction held 6 bases outside the gene matches. CDR3 residues: CASSTGGVGYTF. Here the CDR3 DNA reads TGTGCCAGCTCGACAGGGGGTGTCGGCTACACCTTC.

The chain joins TRBV2 to TRBJ1-3, with D possibly matching TRBD1 (6 bases). There are 15 residues in the CDR3. In germline, CDR1 is SNHLY, CDR2 FYNNEI. V lost 4 bases, J lost 4 bases, and 14 bases lay in between. In DNA form, the CDR3 reads TGTGCCAGCAGTGTCTGGGACAAGATAGGAAACACCATATATTTT. Its translation is CASSVWDKIGNTIYF.

This clone is a singleton in its sample. This rearrangement joins TRBV6-6 to TRBJ1-4; 9 bases agree with TRBD1. Per the germline V gene, CDR1 is MNHNY and CDR2 is SVGAGI (reference sequence). The CDR3 covers 15 residues. V gave up 0 bases and J gave up 6 bases; unmatched junction bases: 2. CDR3 sequence: CASSYSGDRDEKLFF. CDR3 sequence (DNA): TGTGCCAGCAGTTACTCAGGGGACAGGGATGAAAAACTGTTTTTT.

This chain links TRBV5-4 with TRBJ1-2, with 10 positions matching TRBD1. V shed 5 bases and J 4 bases; nucleotides not matched to a gene: 5. The CDR3 spans 14 residues. CDR1 and CDR2 (germline): SGHNT, YYREEE (reference sequence). The CDR3 nucleotides are TGTGCCAGCAGTCTCGGGACAGGGGTCTATGGCTACACCTTC. Encoded protein: CASSLGTGVYGYTF.

This clone came up a few times. The chain joins TRBV4-1 to TRBJ1-2; D call uncertain. Germline CDR1 is MGHRA and CDR2 is YSYEKL. The CDR3 consists of 14 residues. V lost 0 bases, J lost 2 bases, and 7 bases lay in between. CDR3 residues: CASSQEQINYGYTF. The CDR3 coding sequence is TGCGCCAGCAGCCAAGAACAGATAAACTATGGCTACACCTTC.

This clone was detected only once. The rearrangement links TRBV7-2 to TRBJ1-2; D might be TRBD1 (5 bases). CDR1 is SGHTA, CDR2 FQGNSA, per germline. Trimming left V 6 bases short and J 4 bases short, with 15 bases between. This CDR3 is 14 amino acids long. The DNA for the CDR3 is TGTGCCAGCAGGCCAGACCCAGGGTCCTATGGCTACACCTTC. Its protein is CASRPDPGSYGYTF.

This chain links TRBV29-1 with TRBJ2-2; no firm D call. Trimming pared 7 bases from V and 1 base from J, leaving 4 bases between. Germline CDR1 reads SQVTM; CDR2 reads ANQGSEA. This CDR3 spans 11 amino acids. CDR3 bases: TGCAGCGCAGGGAACACCGGGGAGCTGTTTTTT. Translated, it gives CSAGNTGELFF.

CDR3 residues: CASSQLGGSRETQYF. CDR3 nucleotide sequence: TGCGCCAGCAGCCAGTTAGGGGGATCGAGGGAGACCCAGTACTTC. The gene calls are TRBV4-3 and TRBJ2-5; possibly TRBD1 for D (6 bases). Trimming removed 3 bases from V and 5 bases from J, with 16 bases in between. The CDR3 sequence is 15 residues long. Per the germline V gene, CDR1 is LGHNA and CDR2 is YSLEER.

J is TRBJ2-1 and V is TRBV25-1, with D possibly TRBD2 on 5 matching bases. Germline CDR1 is MGHDK and CDR2 is SYGVNS. V gave up 2 bases and J gave up 0 bases, with 11 bases separating them. The CDR3 contains 16 residues. For the CDR3, the DNA is TGTGCCAGCAGTGAAGCGGGCAGGCGCTCCTACAATGAGCAGTTCTTC. Amino acid sequence: CASSEAGRRSYNEQFF.